Listed here are 11 T cell receptor beta chains from one sample, sequenced in a study of shared clonotypes between healthy human individuals. The method was immunoSEQ multiplex PCR; TCRdb's version includes in-frame clones alone and lacks a portion of them. The sample carries 950,000 to 1,200,000 clones, 60% to 85% recorded once. Sequenced: memory CD4+ T cells from PBMCs. Subset reported: CD45RA-negative fraction. These receptors originate from a young man in good health. Some clones in this sample may be carry-over from other donors' samples.

This clone was detected only a few times. The genes are TRBV28 and TRBJ1-2; the match to TRBD1 covers 9 bases. Germline trimming cut 7 bases from V and 4 bases from J; bases unmatched to any gene: 10. Germline V gives CDR1 MDHEN, CDR2 SYDVKM. The CDR3 length is 15 residues. CDR3 nucleotides: TGTGCCAGCAACAATCCGGGACAGGGAACCTATGGCTACACCTTC. It yields the protein CASNNPGQGTYGYTF.

The chain has TRBV7-4 and TRBJ2-3; 9 bases are shared with TRBD2. This CDR3 contains 17 residues. Germline CDR1 SGHVT, CDR2 SQSDAQ. Trimming removed 5 bases from V and 2 bases from J; junction bases left unmatched: 11. In DNA, the CDR3 is TGTGCCAGCAGCCAAGGCGGGAGGGCCTGTCCCACAGATACGCAGTATTTT. Its translation is CASSQGGRACPTDTQYF.

The CDR3 DNA is TGTGCCAGCAGCCCCAGGACAGGGTCCTACGAGCAGTACTTC. Amino acids: CASSPRTGSYEQYF. The rearrangement joins TRBV4-2 to TRBJ2-7, with 8 bases identical to TRBD1. J lost 1 base, V lost 4 bases, and 3 bases had no gene match. In germline, CDR1 is LGHNA, CDR2 YNFKEQ. This CDR3 spans 14 amino acids.

This rearrangement joins TRBV19 to TRBJ2-7, with 8 bases aligning to TRBD1. V lost 5 bases, J lost 5 bases, and 5 bases stayed unmatched. Germline lookup yields CDR1 LNHDA and CDR2 SQIVND (reference sequence). This CDR3 comprises 13 residues. Here the CDR3 reads CASSPRTGHEQYF. CDR3 in DNA: TGTGCCAGTAGTCCCCGGACAGGGCACGAGCAGTACTTC.

J is TRBJ2-7 and V is TRBV15; D gene unclear. V dropped 2 bases and J dropped 0 bases, with 5 bases sitting between them. Germline lookup yields CDR1 LNHNV and CDR2 YYDKDF (reference sequence). This CDR3 spans 13 amino acids. CDR3 residues: CATSRHRSYEQYF. Here the CDR3 DNA reads TGTGCCACCAGCAGACACCGCTCCTACGAGCAGTACTTC.

A note on this clone: In the same sample, other DNA sequences code for this CDR3. V usage is TRBV20-1 and J usage is TRBJ2-7; 7 nucleotides match TRBD2. This CDR3 is 11 amino acids long. From germline, CDR1 is DFQATT and CDR2 SNEGSKA (reference sequence). V gave up 5 bases and J gave up 3 bases; unmatched junction bases: 1. CDR3 loop: CSAGGGYEQYF. The CDR3 DNA is TGCAGTGCTGGGGGGGGCTACGAGCAGTACTTC.

The V and J genes are TRBV6-1 and TRBJ1-3, with D perhaps matching TRBD1 (5 bases). Trimming left V 8 bases short and J 4 bases short, with 12 bases between. The length of the CDR3 is 13 residues. The germline CDR1 and CDR2 sequences are MNHNS and SASEGT. CDR3: CASLQGSGNTIYF. In nucleotides, the CDR3 is TGTGCCAGCCTGCAGGGATCCGGAAACACCATATATTTT.

The chain carries TRBV5-6 and TRBJ1-2; weak D call: TRBD1 (6 bases). The CDR3 has 16 amino acids. Germline CDR1 is SGHDT and CDR2 is YYEEEE. V dropped 9 bases and J dropped 3 bases, with 24 bases sitting between them. This CDR3 is CATASKKTGLYYGYTF. The CDR3, as DNA: TGTGCCACCGCTTCAAAAAAAACAGGGTTATACTATGGCTACACCTTC.

This clone came up many times. Different DNA sequences within this sample yield the same CDR3. J is TRBJ1-2 and V is TRBV5-4; D is unresolved. V was cut by 0 bases and J by 4 bases, with 10 bases left in between. This CDR3 is built from 14 residues. The germline gives CDR1 SGHNT, CDR2 YYREEE (reference sequence). The CDR3 region has the DNA TGTGCCAGCAGCTTGGATCGGGGTAGCTATGGCTACACCTTC. It specifies CASSLDRGSYGYTF.

This rearrangement joins TRBV13 to TRBJ2-1, with 9 bases identical to TRBD2. V trimming: 5 bases; J trimming: 4 bases; junction bases outside the gene matches: 12. The CDR3 totals 17 residues. Germline CDR1 PRHDT, CDR2 FYEKMQ (reference sequence). The CDR3 protein is CASSHRNSGSRYNEQFF. In DNA form, the CDR3 reads TGTGCCAGCAGCCACCGAAATAGCGGGAGTAGGTACAATGAGCAGTTCTTC. The full variable domain, its missing parts supplied by reference TRBV13 and TRBJ2-1, is AAGVIQSPRHLIKEKRETATLKCYPIPRHDTVYWYQQGPGQDPQFLISFYEKMQSDKGSIPDRFSAQQFSDYHSELNMSSLELGDSALYFCASSHRNSGSRYNEQFFGPGTRLTVL.

The rearrangement uses TRBV18 and TRBJ2-5; D is unresolved. This CDR3 is built from 16 residues. The ends were cut back, 4 bases at V and 8 bases at J, with 23 bases in the middle. The germline gives CDR1 KGHSH, CDR2 LQKENI. The CDR3 sequence is CASSLTRPFAFGTQYF. The CDR3 DNA is TGTGCCAGCTCACTGACTCGACCGTTCGCTTTTGGTACCCAGTACTTC.